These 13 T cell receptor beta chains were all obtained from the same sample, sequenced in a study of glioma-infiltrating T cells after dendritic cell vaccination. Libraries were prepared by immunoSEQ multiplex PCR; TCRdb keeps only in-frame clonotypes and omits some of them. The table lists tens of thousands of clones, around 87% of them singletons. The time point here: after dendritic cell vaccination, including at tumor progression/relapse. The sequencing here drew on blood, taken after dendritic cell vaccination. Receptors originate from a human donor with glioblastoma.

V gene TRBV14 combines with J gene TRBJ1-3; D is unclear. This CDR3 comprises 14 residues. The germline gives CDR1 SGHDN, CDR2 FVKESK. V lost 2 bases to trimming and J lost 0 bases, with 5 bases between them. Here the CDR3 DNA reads TGTGCCAGCAGCCAATTCCACTCTGGAAACACCATATATTTT. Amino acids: CASSQFHSGNTIYF.

This CDR3 reads CASSFGGGPSYEQYF. CDR3 nucleotides: TGCGCCAGCAGCTTCGGCGGGGGGCCCTCCTACGAGCAGTACTTC. The chain is built from TRBV5-1 and TRBJ2-7, with 8 nucleotides matching TRBD2. The CDR3 is made up of 15 amino acids. The J segment lost 0 bases and the V segment lost 2 bases, leaving 4 bases of the junction unmatched. Germline CDR1 is SGHRS and CDR2 is YFSETQ.

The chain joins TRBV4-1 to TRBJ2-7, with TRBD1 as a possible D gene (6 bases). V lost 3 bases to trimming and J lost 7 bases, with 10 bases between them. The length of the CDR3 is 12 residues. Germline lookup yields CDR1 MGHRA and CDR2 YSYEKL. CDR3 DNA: TGCGCCAGCAGCCAGAGAACAGGGGAGCAGTACTTC. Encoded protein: CASSQRTGEQYF.

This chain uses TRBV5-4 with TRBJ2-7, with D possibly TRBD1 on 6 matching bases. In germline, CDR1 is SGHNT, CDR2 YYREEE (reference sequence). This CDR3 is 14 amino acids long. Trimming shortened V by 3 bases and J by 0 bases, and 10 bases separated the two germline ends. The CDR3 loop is CASSSDRSSYEQYF. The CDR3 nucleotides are TGTGCCAGCAGCTCCGACAGGTCCTCCTACGAGCAGTACTTC.

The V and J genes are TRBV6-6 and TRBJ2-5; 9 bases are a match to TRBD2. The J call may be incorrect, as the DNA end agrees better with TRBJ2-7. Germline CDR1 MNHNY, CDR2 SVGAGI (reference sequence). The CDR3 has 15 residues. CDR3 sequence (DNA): TGTGCCAGCAGTTACTCGACCGGGACTAGCAACGAGCAGTACTTC. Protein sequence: CASSYSTGTSNEQYF.

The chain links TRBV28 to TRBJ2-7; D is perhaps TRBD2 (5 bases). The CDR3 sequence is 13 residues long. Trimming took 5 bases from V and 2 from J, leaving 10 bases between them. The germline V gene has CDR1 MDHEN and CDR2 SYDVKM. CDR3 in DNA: TGTGCCAGCAGTCAGGACTTTCCCTACGAGCAGTACTTC. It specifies CASSQDFPYEQYF.

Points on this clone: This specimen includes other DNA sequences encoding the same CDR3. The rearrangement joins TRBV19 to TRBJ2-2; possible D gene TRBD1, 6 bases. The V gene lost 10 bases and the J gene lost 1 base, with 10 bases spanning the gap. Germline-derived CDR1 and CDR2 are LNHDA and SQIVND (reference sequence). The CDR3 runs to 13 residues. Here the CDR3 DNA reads TGTGCCACCCCGGGACAGAACACCGGGGAGCTGTTTTTT. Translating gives CATPGQNTGELFF.

The CDR3 loop reads CASTSLPGQQETQYF. DNA of the CDR3: TGCGCCAGCACCTCTCTCCCAGGACAGCAAGAGACCCAGTACTTC. This sequence joins TRBV5-1 and TRBJ2-5; D is possibly TRBD1 (6 bases). V was clipped by 6 bases and J by 2 bases, with 17 bases between them. This CDR3 has 15 amino acids. CDR1 and CDR2 from the germline V gene are SGHRS and YFSETQ.

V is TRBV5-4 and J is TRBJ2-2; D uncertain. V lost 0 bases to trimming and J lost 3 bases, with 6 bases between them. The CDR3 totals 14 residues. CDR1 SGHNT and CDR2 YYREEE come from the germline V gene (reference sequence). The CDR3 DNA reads TGTGCCAGCAGCTTGGACTTTTACACCGGGGAGCTGTTTTTT. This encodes CASSLDFYTGELFF.

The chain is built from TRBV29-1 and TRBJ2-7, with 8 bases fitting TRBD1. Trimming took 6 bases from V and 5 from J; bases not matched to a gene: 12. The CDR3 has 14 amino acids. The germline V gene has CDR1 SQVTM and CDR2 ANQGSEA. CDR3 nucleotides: TGCAGCGTCAACGCAAGGACAGGGTCAGACGAGCAGTACTTC. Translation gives CSVNARTGSDEQYF.

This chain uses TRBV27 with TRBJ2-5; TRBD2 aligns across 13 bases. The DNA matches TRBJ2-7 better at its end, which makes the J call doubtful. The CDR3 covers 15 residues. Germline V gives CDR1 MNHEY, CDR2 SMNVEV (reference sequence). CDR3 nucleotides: TGTGCCAGCAGTCTGACACTAGCGGGAGGGGCCGAGCAGTACTTC. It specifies CASSLTLAGGAEQYF.

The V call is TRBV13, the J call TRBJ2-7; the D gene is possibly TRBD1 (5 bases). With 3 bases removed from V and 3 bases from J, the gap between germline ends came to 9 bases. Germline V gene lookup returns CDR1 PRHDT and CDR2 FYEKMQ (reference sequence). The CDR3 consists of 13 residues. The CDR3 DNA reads TGTGCCAGCAGCTTGTGGGGCGACTACGAGCAGTACTTC. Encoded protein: CASSLWGDYEQYF. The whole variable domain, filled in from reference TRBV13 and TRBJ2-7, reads AAGVIQSPRHLIKEKRETATLKCYPIPRHDTVYWYQQGPGQDPQFLISFYEKMQSDKGSIPDRFSAQQFSDYHSELNMSSLELGDSALYFCASSLWGDYEQYFGPGTRLTVT.

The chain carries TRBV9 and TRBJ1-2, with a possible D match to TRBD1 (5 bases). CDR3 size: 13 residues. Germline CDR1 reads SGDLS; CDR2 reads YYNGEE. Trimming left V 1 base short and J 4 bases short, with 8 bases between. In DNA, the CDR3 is TGTGCCAGCAGCGTAAGTCAGGGCTATGGCTACACCTTC. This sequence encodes CASSVSQGYGYTF.